The sequence of this T cell receptor (beta chain) was determined in a study of T-cell reconstitution after alpha-beta-depleted transplantation in children. Unique molecular identifiers were incorporated into the prepared TCRbeta library. TCRdb ran MiXCR on the PCR reads and lists one entry per CDR3 protein. The sample carries just under 550,000 distinct CDR3 sequences, roughly 18% recorded once. The CDR3 covers 13 residues. The germline gives CDR1 KGHDR, CDR2 SFDVKD. Unmatched junction bases numbered 5, after V lost 9 bases and J lost 4 bases. This clonotype has only a few counts. The TCR was taken from a human donor who donated a stem cell graft to a child with acute lymphoblastic leukemia. Source: PBMCs from the stem cell graft donor, taken from the stem cell graft. This chain uses TRBV24-1 with TRBJ1-5; the match to TRBD1 covers 7 bases. CDR3: CATVGDSNQPQHF. The CDR3 bases are TGTGCCACCGTCGGGGACAGTAATCAGCCCCAGCATTTT.